This T cell receptor beta chain was observed in a study of CD8 T cells in Susac syndrome (dated by TCRdb to about 2019). Turning to the overall study: Among the Susac syndrome patients who were sequenced, clinically active disease was present in about 6 and clinical remission was observed in about eight. Clonality of the CD8+ T cell repertoire was compared between over 10 healthy donors, approximately 14 Susac syndrome patients and around 15 multiple sclerosis patients. Whether CD8+ T cell activation and differentiation in Susac syndrome was antigen driven was tested using repertoire sequencing. At blood withdrawal, Susac syndrome patients were therapy-naive, treated with corticosteroids (with IVIg additionally given to some), or treated with IVIg alone.

General study outcomes and caveats: The number of individuals in the TCR sequencing and HLA analysis was recognized as being relatively small. In the total CD8+ and CD8+ TEMRA repertoires, about 16 and five Susac-specific public clones, respectively, were identified. Clonal expansion was seen in Susac syndrome CD8+ repertoires, peaking in CD8+ TEMRA cells and being greater in clinically active patients than in remitting ones.

High-throughput TCR beta sequencing profiled peripheral blood CD8+ and CD4+ T cells from healthy donors, Susac syndrome patients and multiple sclerosis patients. Susac syndrome patients met recently defined diagnostic criteria for definite or probable disease. CD8+ TEMRA cells were enriched by FACS, while bulk CD8+ and CD4+ T cells were purified by magnetic negative isolation. Blood was drawn into EDTA tubes, processed within 24 hours, and PBMCs were isolated by density gradient centrifugation. PBMCs intended for TCR sequencing were cryopreserved in liquid nitrogen and were subsequently thawed in a 37 degrees C water bath. A purity of at least 90% was achieved for sorted or isolated CD4+, CD8+ and CD8+ TEMRA cells. RNA was extracted with the RNeasy kit and 0.5 to 1 ug was reverse transcribed using random hexamers. The immunoSEQ multiplex PCR assay, which covers 54 Vbeta and 13 Jbeta segments, was used to amplify TCR beta CDR3 regions. PCR amplification bias was corrected by using a synthetic template baseline for primer optimization and computational correction. As for the authors' bioinformatics: Reads were annotated to V, D and J genes according to IMGT and were analyzed with immunoSEQ Analyzer, with only productive sequences retained. Clonality was calculated as one minus the Shannon entropy normalized by log2 of the number of productive unique sequences. For each patient and control, public and private clones were evaluated among the 100 most prevalent clones. A clone was defined as Susac-specific if it was absent from the healthy and MS cohorts, from around 960 published viral clones and from other ImmuneACCESS disease sequences. The public sequencing data were trimmed at Q25 with fastp and processed into clonotypes with MiXCR by TCRdb, which kept only in-frame beta chains. Rows are unified per CDR3 protein, each entry keeping the most common DNA and genes. TCRdb assigned the V and J calls; the authors' analysis was not used. The table for this sample lists about 83,000 distinct CDR3 sequences; roughly 96% of them were counted only once. Approximately 0.39% of the sample is in the top ten clones.

Sequences SQVTM (CDR1) and ANQGSEA (CDR2) are obtained from the germline V gene. The CDR3 holds 11 amino acids from the cysteine to the phenylalanine. The read is trimmed to its CDR3 DNA, 33 bases read in frame from base 1. V and J lose 4 bases and 6 bases, and a span of 6 bases separates them. About this clonotype itself: The antigen this receptor binds is unknown. Base quality data are lacking; no much larger clone is found one base away.

This chain is built from TRBV29-1 and TRBJ2-2, with a tentative D gene TRBD1 over 6 matching bases. The sequence was obtained from a human donor with Susac syndrome. The sequencing sample was made of CD8+ T cells from PBMCs. Here is the DNA: TGCAGCGTTGGGACAGCCGGGGAGCTGTTTTTT. It is translated as CSVGTAGELFF.